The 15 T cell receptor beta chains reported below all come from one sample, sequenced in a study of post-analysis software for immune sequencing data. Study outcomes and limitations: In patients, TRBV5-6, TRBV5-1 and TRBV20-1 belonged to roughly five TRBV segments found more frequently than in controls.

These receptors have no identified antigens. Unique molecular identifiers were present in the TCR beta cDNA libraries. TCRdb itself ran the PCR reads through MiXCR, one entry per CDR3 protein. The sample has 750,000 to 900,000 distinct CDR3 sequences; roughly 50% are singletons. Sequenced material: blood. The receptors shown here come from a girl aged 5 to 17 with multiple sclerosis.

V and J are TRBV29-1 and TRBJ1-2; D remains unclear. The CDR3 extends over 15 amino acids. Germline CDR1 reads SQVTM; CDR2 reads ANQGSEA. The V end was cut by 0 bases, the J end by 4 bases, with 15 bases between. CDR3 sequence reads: CSVEDRSQLGYGYTF. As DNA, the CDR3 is TGCAGCGTTGAAGATCGGTCCCAACTTGGCTATGGCTACACCTTC.

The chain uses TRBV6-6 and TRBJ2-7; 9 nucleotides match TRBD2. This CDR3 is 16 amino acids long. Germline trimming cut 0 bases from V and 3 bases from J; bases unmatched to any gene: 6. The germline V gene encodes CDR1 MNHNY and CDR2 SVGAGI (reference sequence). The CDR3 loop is CASSYSPSGNVYEQYF. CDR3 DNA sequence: TGTGCCAGCAGTTACTCCCCTAGCGGGAACGTCTACGAGCAGTACTTC.

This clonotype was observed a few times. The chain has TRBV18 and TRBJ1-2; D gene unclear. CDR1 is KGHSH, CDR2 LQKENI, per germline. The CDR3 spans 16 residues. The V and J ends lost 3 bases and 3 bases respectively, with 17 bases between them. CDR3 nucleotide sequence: TGTGCCAGCTCACCGAGCGACTACTACGGGGACTATGGCTACACCTTC. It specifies CASSPSDYYGDYGYTF.

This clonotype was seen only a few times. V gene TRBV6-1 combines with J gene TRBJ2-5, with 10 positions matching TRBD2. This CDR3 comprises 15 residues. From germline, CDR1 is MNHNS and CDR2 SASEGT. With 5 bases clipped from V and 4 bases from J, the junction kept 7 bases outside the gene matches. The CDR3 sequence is CASSQASGSGETQYF. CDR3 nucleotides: TGTGCCAGCAGTCAGGCTAGCGGGAGTGGAGAGACCCAGTACTTC.

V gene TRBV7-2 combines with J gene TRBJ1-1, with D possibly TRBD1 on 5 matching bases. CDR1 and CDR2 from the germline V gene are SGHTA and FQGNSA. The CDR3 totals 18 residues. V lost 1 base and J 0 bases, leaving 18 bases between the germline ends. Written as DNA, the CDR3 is TGTGCCAGCAGCTTAGTCCGAGGCCTGGGACGAATGAACACTGAAGCTTTCTTT. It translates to CASSLVRGLGRMNTEAFF.

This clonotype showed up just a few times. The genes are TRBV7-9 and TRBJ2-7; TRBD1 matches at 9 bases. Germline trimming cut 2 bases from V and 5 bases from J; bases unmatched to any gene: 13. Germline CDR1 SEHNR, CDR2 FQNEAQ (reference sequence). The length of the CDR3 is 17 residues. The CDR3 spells CASSLFRGRQGDNEQYF. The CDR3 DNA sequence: TGTGCCAGCAGCTTATTCAGGGGGAGACAGGGGGACAACGAGCAGTACTTC.

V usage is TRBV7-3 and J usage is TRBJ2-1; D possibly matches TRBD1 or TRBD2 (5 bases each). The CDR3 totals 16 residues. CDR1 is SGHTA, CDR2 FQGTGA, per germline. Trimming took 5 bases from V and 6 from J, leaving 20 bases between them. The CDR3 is CASSLTGGGTTNEQFF. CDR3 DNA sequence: TGTGCCAGCAGCCTTACAGGTGGGGGAACAACCAATGAGCAGTTCTTC.

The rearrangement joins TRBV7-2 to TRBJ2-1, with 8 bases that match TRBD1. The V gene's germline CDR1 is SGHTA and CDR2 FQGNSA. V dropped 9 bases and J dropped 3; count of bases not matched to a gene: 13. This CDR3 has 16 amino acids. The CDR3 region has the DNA TGTGCCAGTAGCCTCCCCGGACAGGGTTACTACAATGAGCAGTTCTTC. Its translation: CASSLPGQGYYNEQFF.

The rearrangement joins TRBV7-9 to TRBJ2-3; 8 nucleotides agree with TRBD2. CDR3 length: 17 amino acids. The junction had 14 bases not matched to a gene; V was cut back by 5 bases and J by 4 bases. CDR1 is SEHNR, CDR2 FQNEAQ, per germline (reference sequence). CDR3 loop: CASSVRLALQGADTQYF. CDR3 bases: TGTGCCAGCAGCGTAAGACTAGCGCTACAAGGGGCAGATACGCAGTATTTT.

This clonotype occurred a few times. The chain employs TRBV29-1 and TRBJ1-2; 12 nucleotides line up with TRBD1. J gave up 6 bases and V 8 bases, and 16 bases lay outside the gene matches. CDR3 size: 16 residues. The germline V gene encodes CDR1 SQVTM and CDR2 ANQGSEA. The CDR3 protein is CSLLQPGQGASDGYTF. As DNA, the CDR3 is TGCAGCCTACTGCAACCGGGACAGGGGGCGTCGGATGGCTACACCTTC.

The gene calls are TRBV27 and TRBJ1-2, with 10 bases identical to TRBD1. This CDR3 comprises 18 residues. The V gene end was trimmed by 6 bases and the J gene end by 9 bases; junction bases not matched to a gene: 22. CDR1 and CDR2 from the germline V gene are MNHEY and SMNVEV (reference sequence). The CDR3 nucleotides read TGTGCCAGCAGGACTAATGACGGCGGACAGGGGGGGTACGGGAGCTACACCTTC. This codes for CASRTNDGGQGGYGSYTF.

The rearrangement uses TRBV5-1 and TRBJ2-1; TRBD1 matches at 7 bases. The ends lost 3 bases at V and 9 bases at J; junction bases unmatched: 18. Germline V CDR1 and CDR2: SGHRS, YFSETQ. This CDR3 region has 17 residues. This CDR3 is CASSSRTGTTLGSEQFF. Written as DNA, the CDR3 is TGCGCCAGCAGCTCTCGGACAGGCACCACCTTGGGCAGTGAGCAGTTCTTC.

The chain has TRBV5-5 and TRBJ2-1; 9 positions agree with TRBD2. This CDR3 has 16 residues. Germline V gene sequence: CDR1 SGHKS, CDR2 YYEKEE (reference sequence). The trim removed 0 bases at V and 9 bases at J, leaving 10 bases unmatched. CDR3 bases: TGTGCCAGCAGCTTGGACCTCACCCGACTAGCGGTTGAGCAGTTCTTC. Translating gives CASSLDLTRLAVEQFF.

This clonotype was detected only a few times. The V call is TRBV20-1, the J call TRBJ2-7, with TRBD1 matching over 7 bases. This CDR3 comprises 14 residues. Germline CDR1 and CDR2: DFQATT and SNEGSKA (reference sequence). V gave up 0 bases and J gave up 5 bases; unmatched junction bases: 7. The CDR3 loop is CSARDDRVINEQYF. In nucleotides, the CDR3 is TGCAGTGCTAGAGACGACAGGGTTATCAACGAGCAGTACTTC.

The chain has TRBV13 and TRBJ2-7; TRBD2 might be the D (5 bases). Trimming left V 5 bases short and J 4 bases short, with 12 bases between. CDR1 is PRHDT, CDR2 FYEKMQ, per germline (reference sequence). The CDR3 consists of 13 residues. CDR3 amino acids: CASSVSQRYEQYF. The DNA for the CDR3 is TGTGCCAGCAGCGTCTCACAGCGGTACGAGCAGTACTTC.